This entry describes one TCR beta chain. The antigen this receptor binds is unknown. Within one base of it there is no much larger clone, and no base qualities were kept. This sample is drawn from a study of cytomegalovirus exposure and HLA in healthy donors (dated by TCRdb to the late 2010s). For context, the study as a whole: An earlier analysis of several hundred of the donors reported 276 Gb of sequence data and approximately 120 million unique TCR beta sequences obtained from 150 million to 200 million T cells. An early release that covered 500 to 800 HLA-typed donors contained 300 to 350 gigabases of sequencing data and approximately 85 million unique TCR sequences. Of the approximately 370 genotyped donors, 70% to 90% were placed in the genetic ancestry cluster associated with self-reported Caucasian donors. The aim of the study was to test whether cataloging public T cell receptors could identify signatures of past pathogen exposure. The study used immunosequencing to profile the T cell repertoires of approximately 690 subjects and linked those repertoires to cytomegalovirus serostatus. Along with the approximately 670-subject first cohort, a separate validation cohort of 120 different subjects was used. To predict cytomegalovirus infection status, the study brought together high-throughput TCR immunosequencing, statistical association of individual TCRs with disease status, and machine learning. A later analysis re-analyzed previously published TCR beta repertoires from several hundred donors and added high-resolution HLA genotyping to study TCR occurrence patterns. The later analysis used no new phenotypic data to find candidate immune exposures, relying instead on TCR beta sequences and their occurrence across donors. An earlier analysis of about 620 of the donors applied high-throughput TCR beta sequencing to assess whether each TCR beta V gene segment acted as functional or pseudogenic. Donor age, sex, ethnicity and CMV serostatus were compiled together with the repertoire data. A later genetic analysis took genome-wide SNP genotypes for about three fifths of the 666 donors and used that subset as a discovery cohort. Every discovery cohort repertoire had been produced on one sequencing platform. HLA typing covered class I and class II loci at four-digit resolution. Typing coverage differed by locus: A, B, C, DRB1 and DQB1 were typed in roughly 629-630 donors, DQA1 in approximately 520, DPA1 in 600 to 610, and DPB1 in 472. A handful of DR-DQ haplotypes were handled as single units for association and clustering because linkage in the cohort was strong. Among a few hundred genotyped donors of the cohort, an average of approximately 230,000 unique TCR beta nucleotide sequences were sequenced per donor, around 20% of them non-productive. Study-wide findings and limitations: Correlated functional status among segregating V segments might reflect linkage disequilibrium, but an unknown experimental factor could not be ruled out. Broadly in line with IMGT annotations, most TCR beta V segments showed up in productive rearrangements about 87% or about 30% of the time in an earlier analysis of 450 to 600 of the donors. Compared with equally common non-associated chains, HLA-associated TCR beta chains in a later analysis were more clonally expanded and had lower generation probabilities. Because the 87-base-pair reads could not distinguish some IMGT-functional V segments, including TRBV6-2 and TRBV6-3, those segments were excluded. An association between a missense DCLRE1C variant and V-gene and J-gene trimming of TCR beta chains was found in a later genetic analysis and replicated in an independent cohort. In this cohort, only TCR beta chains were sequenced, and detectable features were limited by the absence of alpha or paired-chain data. It was suggested by the authors that the approach could potentially be generalized to other disease states and immunological phenotypes. Because HLA typing was missing for some donors at each locus, association tests included only the typed subset. In a later analysis, 16,951 TCR beta sequences were associated with specific HLA alleles at a false discovery rate of 0.05. Compared with the roughly 700-donor mean, donors in an Asian-associated ancestry cluster had fewer N-insertions in productive TCRs, according to a later genetic analysis. A later analysis found that TCR association rates varied across HLA loci, with DRB1 alleles showing the most associated TCRs and HLA-C alleles the fewest. The sequencing pipeline was judged likely to have produced a cluster of highly shared sequence variants as a technical artifact. Most TCR sequences were seen in very few donors, while some public TCRs were found in many individuals. Several of the top co-occurrence clusters appeared to be linked to parvovirus B19, influenza, CMV and Epstein-Barr virus, according to a later analysis. In the study, 150 to 200 TCR beta chains were listed as associated with cytomegalovirus. A few of the identified cytomegalovirus-associated TCR beta chains were confirmed in vitro to be specific for cytomegalovirus antigens. A further reported finding was that TCR beta sequences accurately predicted the HLA-A and HLA-B alleles for most subjects in the first cohort. Cytomegalovirus status was reported to be diagnosed by the classifier with high specificity and sensitivity in both the original and validation cohorts. Roughly uniform sequencing depth across donors was assumed in presence/absence analyses, although this assumption may not hold. In a later analysis, most CMV-associated TCR beta chains were found to appear HLA-restricted, with HLA associations seemingly driven largely by CMV exposure. Assigning TCR associations to individual alleles was difficult when HLA alleles, especially DR and DQ, strongly co-occurred. About 17 rarely observed V segments, including chromosome 9 orphons, were excluded from the earlier analysis of just under 600 of the donors because counts were too low. The only immune exposure information available for the cohort was CMV serostatus.

In total, approximately 700 healthy bone marrow donors made up the cohort. At the time of sampling, all cohort members were nominally healthy, though unrecorded immune exposures were likely present. The donor was CMV seropositive and was included in the group of 290 or so seropositive cohort members. Each donor provided a peripheral blood sample, and peripheral blood mononuclear cells were used for TCR beta sequencing. Genomic DNA was extracted from the blood cell samples with the Qiagen DNeasy Blood Extraction Kit. Libraries were made using the immunoSEQ multiplex PCR assay. The multiplex PCR relied on a mix of 60 forward primers for TCR Vbeta segments and 13 reverse primers for TCR Jbeta segments. The CDR3 region of rearranged TCR beta genes was amplified from genomic DNA by a multiplex PCR assay. The amplified TCR beta libraries were sequenced on the Illumina HiSeq System as 87-base-pair reads. Concerning the study's data processing: Across the 670 or so repertoires, a later analysis counted 60 million to 90 million unique TCR beta chains, approximately 12 million of which were shared by at least two donors. Raw reads were error-corrected and collapsed into unique sequences with a nearest-neighbor algorithm that merged closely related sequences to remove PCR and sequencing errors. Alignment of CDR3 sequences to IMGT reference sequences was used to assign V, D and J gene segments. For a sequence to be retained, a match of at least six nucleotides was required to both a V gene segment and a J gene segment. Rearrangements were called productive when the CDR3 lacked stop codons and stayed in frame with V and J; all others were non-productive. Following IMGT convention, CDR3 was defined as the stretch from the second conserved V-encoded cysteine up to the conserved J-encoded phenylalanine. Sequences without an unambiguous match to a single V gene segment were excluded from the earlier analysis of 500 to 700 of the donors. In an earlier analysis of approximately 590 of the donors, V segments were called functional above 56.7% productive rearrangements and were called segregating when the between-donor standard deviation exceeded 5%. A statistical classification framework was developed to diagnose cytomegalovirus status using the catalog of TCR beta chain sequences. V and J gene assignment, in a later analysis, came from comparing TCR nucleotide sequences with IMGT/GENE-DB human TR gene sequences. A later analysis assigned CDR3 sequences and most-parsimonious VDJ recombination scenarios with the TCRdist pipeline. A later analysis defined each TCR beta chain by its CDR3 amino acid sequence plus V-gene family, and excluded reads lacking a unique V-gene family. In a later analysis, several hundred highly shared, low-generation-probability nucleotide sequences were removed to address suspected cross-contamination and a sequencing artifact. In a later analysis, a clonal expansion index was calculated for each public chain from normalized within-repertoire ranks of inferred template counts. In a later analysis, generation probabilities were computed using a VDJ recombination model fitted to out-of-frame rearrangements, and the results were checked against IGoR. In a later analysis, TCR-TCR, TCR-HLA and TCR-CMV co-occurrence was scored with hypergeometric tests, and a repertoire-size bias correction was applied to TCR pairs. In a later analysis, false discovery rates were estimated by permuting HLA or CMV assignments 20 times. A later analysis grouped co-occurring TCRs with DBSCAN, adding TCRdist sequence similarity when clustering within HLA-allele-positive subsets. Co-occurrence clustering excluded repertoires with fewer than 30,000 or more than 120,000 public chains, plus five with anomalous nucleotide sharing. In its TCRdb copy, this immuneACCESS table keeps in-frame sequences only and misses some clones. Where compared with another copy, unresolved V genes explain less than half of these, and the others have no known cause. Clone size and V and J calls were adopted from that table, with D and trimming inferred from the DNA. This sample has around 130,000 clones in its table, and 60% to 75% of those were observed once. The ten largest clones add up to roughly 6% of the sample.

The CDR3 has 16 amino acids, counting the end cysteine and phenylalanine. CDR3 DNA is the only sequence kept; it has 48 bases, read in frame from the first base. CDR1 SGHDN and CDR2 FVKESK are derived from the germline V gene. This TCR was sampled from a woman in her forties or fifties in good health and CMV-seropositive. Sequencing input: PBMCs. This receptor chain uses TRBV14 and TRBJ2-5; 10 central nucleotides agree with TRBD1. Gene TRBJ2-7 matches the end of the DNA better, so the J call may be wrong. The DNA reads TGTGCCAGCAGCCAAGTTCGGGGACAGGGGATCTACGAGCAGTACTTC. It is translated as CASSQVRGQGIYEQYF.